The entry below describes one T cell receptor (beta chain). The germline V gene encodes CDR1 SGHVS and CDR2 FNYEAQ. This CDR3 contains 13 residues. V was trimmed by 6 bases and J by 4 bases, leaving 9 bases between them. Method: immunoSEQ multiplex PCR; TCRdb's copy keeps in-frame clones and lacks some. The sample has fewer than 90,000 clones, 90% to 95% seen once; the top ten hold approximately 1.6%. The sample belongs to a study of T cell changes during pregnancy in multiple sclerosis. This TCR was sampled from a female donor in good health, enrolled as a control in a pregnancy study. V usage is TRBV7-6 and J usage is TRBJ2-2, with no clear D. The source material was peripheral blood, sampled after pregnancy. The CDR3 sequence: CASSWSGTGELFF. The DNA of the CDR3 is TGTGCCAGCAGTTGGAGTGGCACCGGGGAGCTGTTTTTT.